A selection of T cell receptor beta chains follows, all from one sample in a study of cytomegalovirus exposure and HLA in healthy donors. Sequencing used immunoSEQ multiplex PCR; TCRdb keeps in-frame clones, though not all of them. The repertoire holds more than 100,000 clones, with over 65% as singletons. Specimen: PBMCs. All receptors come from a man between 35 and 55 years old in good health and CMV-seronegative. The CDR3 runs from the conserved cysteine through the conserved F or W. D genes are given only for firm matches. Where a row states a size, it is once, few, many or the class of an expanded clone; other rows omit it.

j_call clone_size d_call v_call cdr3_aa cdr3_nt
TRBJ1-5 once TRBD1 TRBV6-5 CASRGGQGNQPQHF TGTGCCAGCAGGGGTGGACAGGGCAATCAGCCCCAGCATTTT
TRBJ2-7 NA NA TRBV5-1 CASSFRSGFSYEQYF TGCGCCAGCAGCTTTCGTTCAGGGTTTTCCTACGAGCAGTACTTC
TRBJ1-1 NA NA TRBV28 CASRAGTKNTEAFF TGTGCCAGCAGGGCCGGGACAAAGAACACTGAAGCTTTCTTT
TRBJ2-2 NA NA TRBV7-9 CATTENPGELFF TGTGCCACTACAGAAAATCCCGGGGAGCTGTTTTTT
TRBJ2-7 once NA TRBV9 CASSVGAGVGEQYF TGTGCCAGCAGCGTAGGGGCAGGGGTCGGCGAGCAGTACTTC
TRBJ2-3 NA NA TRBV15 CATSINPGSLADTQYF TGTGCCACCAGCATCAACCCGGGATCACTAGCAGATACGCAGTATTTT
TRBJ1-1 NA TRBD1 TRBV7-2 CASSNRDRGTEAFF TGTGCCAGCAGCAACCGGGACAGGGGCACTGAAGCTTTCTTT
TRBJ1-4 NA NA TRBV4-3 CASSQDRWGEKLFF TGCGCCAGCAGCCAAGATAGGTGGGGCGAAAAACTGTTTTTT
TRBJ1-3 NA NA TRBV18 CASSPPGAIGNTIYF TGTGCCAGCTCACCACCGGGGGCGATCGGAAACACCATATATTTT
TRBJ2-2 NA NA TRBV9 CASSVENRYTGELFF TGTGCCAGCAGCGTAGAAAACCGGTACACCGGGGAGCTGTTTTTT
TRBJ2-3 NA TRBD2 TRBV9 CASSVGAGGTDTQYF TGTGCCAGCAGCGTAGGAGCGGGGGGCACAGATACGCAGTATTTT
TRBJ1-3 NA NA TRBV7-2 CASSLSGAHNGNTIYF TGTGCCAGCAGCTTATCAGGGGCGCATAATGGAAACACCATATATTTT
TRBJ2-6 NA NA TRBV7-9 CASSPTPTGANVLTF TGTGCCAGCAGCCCTACTCCCACTGGGGCCAACGTCCTGACTTTC
TRBJ2-7 NA NA TRBV7-9 CASSSGFSYEQYF TGTGCCAGCAGCAGCGGATTCTCCTACGAGCAGTACTTC
TRBJ1-5 NA NA TRBV28 CAVSGRGYRKSNQPQHF TGTGCCGTTTCGGGTAGGGGGTATCGAAAAAGCAATCAGCCCCAGCATTTT
TRBJ1-2 NA NA TRBV29-1 CSVEGRGGGYTF TGCAGCGTTGAGGGCAGGGGTGGGGGCTACACCTTC
TRBJ2-1 once TRBD1 TRBV9 CASSDVGGGPMGNEQFF TGTGCCAGCAGCGACGTAGGGGGCGGCCCTATGGGGAATGAGCAGTTCTTC
TRBJ1-2 NA NA TRBV11-2 CASSYQRYGYTF TGTGCCAGCAGCTATCAGCGATATGGCTACACCTTC
TRBJ2-1 NA TRBD2 TRBV7-6 CASSHSGGGIEQFF TGTGCCAGCAGTCACTCGGGGGGGGGCATTGAGCAGTTCTTC
TRBJ2-7 NA TRBD1 TRBV10-3 CAISEGQGTYEQYF TGTGCCATCAGTGAGGGACAGGGAACCTACGAGCAGTACTTC
TRBJ2-7 NA NA TRBV19 CASSGGQLLAGEQYF TGTGCCAGTAGTGGGGGACAGCTCTTGGCGGGGGAGCAGTACTTC
TRBJ2-7 NA NA TRBV2 CASSRQAETYEQYF TGTGCCAGCAGCCGACAGGCCGAGACCTACGAGCAGTACTTC
TRBJ2-5 NA TRBD2 TRBV6-1 CASSDGAFPGLARQYF TGTGCCAGCAGTGATGGGGCGTTCCCGGGACTAGCAAGGCAGTACTTC
TRBJ1-3 NA NA TRBV14 CASSQDGGSGNTIYF TGTGCCAGCAGCCAAGATGGCGGGTCTGGAAACACCATATATTTT
TRBJ1-5 few NA TRBV19 CASSTPDRNFNQPQHF TGTGCCAGTAGTACTCCGGACAGAAATTTCAATCAGCCCCAGCATTTT
TRBJ2-5 NA NA TRBV6-6 CASSYRQGEEQYF TGTGCCAGCAGTTACCGCCAGGGTGAGGAGCAGTACTTC
TRBJ1-2 NA NA TRBV29-1 CSVVDGFNYGYTF TGCAGCGTTGTTGACGGGTTTAACTATGGCTACACCTTC
TRBJ1-5 NA NA TRBV19 CASSIMAVNQPQHF TGTGCCAGTAGTATAATGGCGGTCAATCAGCCCCAGCATTTT
TRBJ1-1 NA NA TRBV7-2 CASSPSGGAFF TGTGCCAGCAGCCCCTCGGGGGGCGCTTTCTTT
TRBJ2-3 NA TRBD1 TRBV10-3 CAIRRDREADTQYF TGTGCCATCAGAAGGGACAGGGAAGCAGATACGCAGTATTTT
TRBJ1-2 NA TRBD1 TRBV11-2 CASSLAGGNYGYTF TGTGCCAGCAGCCTGGCAGGGGGCAACTATGGCTACACCTTC
TRBJ2-2 NA NA TRBV4-2 CASSQRTEANTGELFF TGTGCCAGCAGCCAACGGACAGAGGCGAACACCGGGGAGCTGTTTTTT
TRBJ2-5 NA NA TRBV5-1 CASSSNPGETQYF TGCGCCAGCAGCTCTAATCCGGGGGAGACCCAGTACTTC
TRBJ1-5 NA NA TRBV28 CASSSDQPQHF TGTGCCAGCAGTTCAGATCAGCCCCAGCATTTT
TRBJ2-3 NA TRBD2 TRBV15 CATSRTQRYSGGDTDTQYF TGTGCCACCAGCAGAACGCAGCGATATAGCGGGGGGGACACAGATACGCAGTATTTT
TRBJ2-3 NA NA TRBV6-1 CASTPGHSTDTQYF TGTGCCAGCACACCGGGACACTCCACAGATACGCAGTATTTT
TRBJ2-1 NA TRBD2 TRBV2 CATLADPYNEQFF TGTGCCACGCTAGCGGATCCCTACAATGAGCAGTTCTTC
TRBJ2-6 once TRBD2 TRBV2 CASSMRTSGLSGANVLTF TGTGCCAGCAGTATGAGGACTAGCGGGCTCTCTGGGGCCAACGTCCTGACTTTC
TRBJ2-1 NA NA TRBV7-9 CASSLVAGLLNEQFF TGTGCCAGCAGCTTAGTGGCAGGGCTACTCAATGAGCAGTTCTTC
TRBJ1-1 NA NA TRBV29-1 CSVERGGRPGTEAFF TGCAGCGTTGAAAGGGGAGGCCGTCCTGGGACTGAAGCTTTCTTT
TRBJ2-7 NA NA TRBV7-3 CASSPSASSYEQYF TGTGCCAGCAGCCCGAGTGCGAGCTCCTACGAGCAGTACTTC
TRBJ1-2 NA NA TRBV18 CASSPTREKGEGYTF TGTGCCAGCTCACCAACCAGGGAAAAAGGGGAAGGCTACACCTTC
TRBJ1-1 NA NA TRBV5-5 CASSLVWRTEAFF TGTGCCAGTAGCTTGGTATGGAGGACTGAAGCTTTCTTT
TRBJ2-7 NA TRBD2 TRBV7-9 CASSFGLAGTYEQYF TGTGCCAGCAGCTTCGGTCTAGCGGGAACCTACGAGCAGTACTTC
TRBJ2-7 NA NA TRBV27 CASSAKGFTYEQYF TGTGCCAGCAGTGCTAAGGGGTTTACCTACGAGCAGTACTTC
TRBJ2-1 NA NA TRBV28 CASSLTYYNEQFF TGTGCCAGCAGTCTCACATACTACAATGAGCAGTTCTTC